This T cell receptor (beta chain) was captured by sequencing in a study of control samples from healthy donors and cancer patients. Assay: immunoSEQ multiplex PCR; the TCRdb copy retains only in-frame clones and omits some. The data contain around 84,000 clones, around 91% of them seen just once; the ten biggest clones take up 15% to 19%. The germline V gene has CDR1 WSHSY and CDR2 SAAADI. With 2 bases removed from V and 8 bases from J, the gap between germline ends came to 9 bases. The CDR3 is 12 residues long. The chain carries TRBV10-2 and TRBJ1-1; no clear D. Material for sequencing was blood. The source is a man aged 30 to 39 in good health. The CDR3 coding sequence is TGCGCCAGCAGTGAGACCAGCACGGAAGCTTTCTTT. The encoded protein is CASSETSTEAFF.